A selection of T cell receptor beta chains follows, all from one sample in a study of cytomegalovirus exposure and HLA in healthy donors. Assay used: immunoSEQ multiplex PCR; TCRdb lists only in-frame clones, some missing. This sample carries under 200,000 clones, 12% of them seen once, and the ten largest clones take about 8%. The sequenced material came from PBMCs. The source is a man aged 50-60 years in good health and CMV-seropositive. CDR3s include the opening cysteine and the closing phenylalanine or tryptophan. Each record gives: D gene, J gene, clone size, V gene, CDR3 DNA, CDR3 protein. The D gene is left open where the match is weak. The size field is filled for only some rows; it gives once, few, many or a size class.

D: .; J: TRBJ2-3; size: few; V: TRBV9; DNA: TGTGCCAGCAGCGTAGCGGCAGATACGCAGTATTTT; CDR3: CASSVAADTQYF
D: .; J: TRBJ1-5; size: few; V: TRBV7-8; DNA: TGTGCCAGCAGCTTAGCCGACGGGAATCAGCCCCAGCATTTT; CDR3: CASSLADGNQPQHF
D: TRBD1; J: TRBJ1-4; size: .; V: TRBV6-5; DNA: TGTGCCAGCAGAAGCACGGGACAGGGAGTAACAAAACTGTTTTTT; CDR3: CASRSTGQGVTKLFF
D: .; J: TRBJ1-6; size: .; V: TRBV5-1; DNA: TGCGCCAGCAGCTTGGACTACGGCGCTAGCTCCTATAATTCACCCCTCCACTTT; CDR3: CASSLDYGASSYNSPLHF
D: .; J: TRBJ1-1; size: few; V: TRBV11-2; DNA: TGTGCCAGCACCCCTGGGGCGGGGAGAATGAACACTGAAGCTTTCTTT; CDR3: CASTPGAGRMNTEAFF
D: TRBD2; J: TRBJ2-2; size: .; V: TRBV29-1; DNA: TGCAGCATCGGGACTAGCGGGGGGGTGAACACCGGGGAGCTGTTTTTT; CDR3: CSIGTSGGVNTGELFF
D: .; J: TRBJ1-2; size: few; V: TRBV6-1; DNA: TGTGCCAGCAGTGAAATATCGAGCTATGGCTACACCTTC; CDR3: CASSEISSYGYTF
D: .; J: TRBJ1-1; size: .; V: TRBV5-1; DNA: TGCGCCAGCAGCTGGGGGGGGAGGACTGAAGCTTTCTTT; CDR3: CASSWGGRTEAFF
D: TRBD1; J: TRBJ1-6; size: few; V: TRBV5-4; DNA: TGTGCCAGCAGCAAAGGACAGGGATTAAATTCACCCCTCCACTTT; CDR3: CASSKGQGLNSPLHF
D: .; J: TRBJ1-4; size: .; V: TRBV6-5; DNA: TGTGCCAGCAGTTACTCGGGGGGGAGGAATGAAAAACTGTTTTTT; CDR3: CASSYSGGRNEKLFF
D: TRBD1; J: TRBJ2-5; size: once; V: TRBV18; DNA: TGTGCCAGCTCACCCCGGGCAGGGGGCACGCAAGAGACCCAGTACTTC; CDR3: CASSPRAGGTQETQYF
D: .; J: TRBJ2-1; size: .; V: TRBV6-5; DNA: TGTGCCAGCAGTTACGGGGGCATCTACAATGAGCAGTTCTTC; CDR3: CASSYGGIYNEQFF
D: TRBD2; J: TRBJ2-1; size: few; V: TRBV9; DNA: TGTGCCAGCAGCGTAGTTTCCGGGGGGGCCTACAATGAGCAGTTCTTC; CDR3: CASSVVSGGAYNEQFF
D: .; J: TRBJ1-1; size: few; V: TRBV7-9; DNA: TGTGCCAGCAGCTTAGATCTTAACACTGAAGCTTTCTTT; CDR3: CASSLDLNTEAFF
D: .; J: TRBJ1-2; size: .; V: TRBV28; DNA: TGTGCCAGCAGTCCATCTCGGACATTAGGCTACACCTTC; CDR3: CASSPSRTLGYTF
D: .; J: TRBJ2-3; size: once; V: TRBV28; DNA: TGTGCCAGCAGTCCCTCCGGGTCCCGCACAGATACGCAGTATTTT; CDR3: CASSPSGSRTDTQYF
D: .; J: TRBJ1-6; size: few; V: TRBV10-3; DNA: TGTGCCATCAGTGAGGACAGTAGCTCCTATAATTCACCCCTCCACTTT; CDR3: CAISEDSSSYNSPLHF